This TCR beta chain was documented in a study of blood T cell repertoires in COVID-19. This clone was detected only once. Participant reports of clinical history set cohort assignment. Either two negative PCRs, clearance, or symptom resolution qualified Cohort 3 donors as recovered. The germline CDR1 and CDR2 sequences are LGHNA and YSLEER. V trimming: 3 bases; J trimming: 1 base; junction bases outside the gene matches: 1. There are 14 residues in the CDR3. Profiled with immunoSEQ multiplex PCR; TCRdb holds only in-frame clones, not every one. Here the sample spans about 320,000 clones, 70% to 90% being singletons.

J is TRBJ1-1 and V is TRBV4-3, with 8 bases fitting TRBD1. The TCR comes from a woman aged 30 to 39 who had recovered from COVID-19. The sample was PBMCs or T cells enriched from blood (not recorded which). The CDR3 here is CASSQGQENTEAFF. As DNA, the CDR3 is TGCGCCAGCAGCCAGGGACAGGAGAACACTGAAGCTTTCTTT.